These 18 T cell receptor beta chains share one sample of origin, sequenced in a study of cytomegalovirus exposure and HLA in healthy donors. The PCR employed 60 Vbeta primers together with 13 Jbeta primers. Profiled with immunoSEQ multiplex PCR; TCRdb holds only in-frame clones, not every one. The repertoire consists of fewer than 180,000 clones, with about four fifths occurring once and the leading ten covering 5% to 6.5%. Sequences were obtained from PBMCs. Source of these receptors: a middle-aged man in good health and CMV-seropositive.

The gene calls are TRBV5-1 and TRBJ2-7, with TRBD1 matching over 9 bases. V was pared by 4 bases and J by 3 bases, with 11 bases of the junction left unmatched. The CDR3 spans 16 residues. Germline assignment: CDR1 SGHRS and CDR2 YFSETQ. This CDR3 is CASSQTPGQGFYEQYF. The CDR3 DNA reads TGCGCCAGCAGCCAAACGCCGGGACAGGGCTTCTACGAGCAGTACTTC.

This clone was recorded once. The rearrangement uses TRBV27 and TRBJ2-7; no clear D gene. Germline V gene data show CDR1 as MNHEY and CDR2 as SMNVEV (reference sequence). Trimming cost V 5 bases and J 0 bases, with 20 bases left between them. This CDR3 is 17 amino acids long. CDR3: CASSPPSAPSSSYEQYF. In nucleotides, the CDR3 is TGTGCCAGCAGTCCCCCCAGCGCTCCATCGAGCTCCTACGAGCAGTACTTC.

The CDR3 spells CASSIRTSTTGPDTQYF. In DNA, the CDR3 is TGTGCCAGCAGCATCAGGACTAGCACTACGGGACCAGATACGCAGTATTTT. J is TRBJ2-3 and V is TRBV21-1; the table's TRBD2 call for D was not verified on the DNA. TRBV21-1 is reported as a pseudogene. This CDR3 comprises 17 residues.

The chain is built from TRBV5-8 and TRBJ2-1; the match to TRBD2 covers 8 bases. V shed 4 bases and J 7 bases; nucleotides not matched to a gene: 10. Looked up from germline, CDR1 is SGHTS and CDR2 is YDEGEE. CDR3 length: 15 amino acids. CDR3 protein: CASSPRLATGNEQFF. CDR3 sequence (DNA): TGTGCCAGCAGCCCCAGACTAGCGACGGGGAATGAGCAGTTCTTC.

The rearrangement links TRBV4-1 to TRBJ2-5, with 7 bases lining up with TRBD2. Judging by the DNA end, TRBJ2-7 fits better; the J call may be wrong. Germline CDR1 MGHRA, CDR2 YSYEKL. CDR3 length: 18 residues. The CDR3 DNA reads as TGCGCCAGCAGCCAAGATCTCATTGGGGGGGGTTTATCCTACGAGCAGTACTTC. This encodes CASSQDLIGGGLSYEQYF.

V gene TRBV29-1 combines with J gene TRBJ1-1, with 8 positions matching TRBD1. The V gene end was trimmed by 4 bases and the J gene end by 2 bases; junction bases not matched to a gene: 9. Germline CDR1 SQVTM, CDR2 ANQGSEA. This CDR3 is built from 15 residues. CDR3 coding DNA: TGCAGCGTTGGTCCGGGACAGGCCCGCAACACTGAAGCTTTCTTT. It codes for CSVGPGQARNTEAFF.

The chain recombines TRBV10-3 with TRBJ2-1, with a weak D call TRBD2 (7 bases). The CDR3 is 13 amino acids. CDR1 and CDR2 from the germline V gene are ENHRY and SYGVKD. V gave up 2 bases and J gave up 8 bases, with 10 bases separating them. The CDR3 coding sequence is TGTGCCATCAGTGAGCGGGGGGCCGATGAGCAGTTCTTC. It codes for CAISERGADEQFF.

The chain is built from TRBV18 and TRBJ2-7, with 7 bases matching TRBD1. Germline V CDR1 and CDR2: KGHSH, LQKENI. The CDR3 is 14 residues long. With V trimmed by 3 bases and J by 2 bases, 4 bases remained unmatched. CDR3 nucleotide sequence: TGTGCCAGCTCACCGGGGACAGATACCTACGAGCAGTACTTC. Amino acid sequence: CASSPGTDTYEQYF.

This chain uses TRBV29-1 with TRBJ2-5; D is possibly TRBD2 (6 bases). The CDR3 runs 10 residues. Per the germline V gene, CDR1 is SQVTM and CDR2 is ANQGSEA. The V end was cut by 2 bases, the J end by 9 bases, with 7 bases between. The CDR3 DNA reads TGCAGCGTTGAACGGGGGTCCCAGTACTTC. This codes for CSVERGSQYF.

The chain is built from TRBV5-1 and TRBJ2-6; 7 bases map to TRBD1. Losses at the gene ends were 4 bases for V and 2 bases for J; bases not matched to a gene: 6. The CDR3 covers 16 residues. Germline-derived CDR1 and CDR2 are SGHRS and YFSETQ. The CDR3 here is CASSLYGQAGANVLTF. Written as DNA, the CDR3 is TGCGCCAGCAGCCTCTACGGACAGGCTGGGGCCAACGTCCTGACTTTC.

The chain combines TRBV7-3 with TRBJ2-3; D gene ambiguous. The V gene's germline CDR1 is SGHTA and CDR2 FQGTGA. Trimming cost V 3 bases and J 6 bases, with 7 bases left between them. The CDR3 extends over 12 amino acids. The CDR3 DNA reads TGTGCCAGCAGCTTCGGGTTTGATACGCAGTATTTT. Translation: CASSFGFDTQYF. Together with reference TRBV7-3 and TRBJ2-3, the CDR3 gives the full variable domain: GAGVSQTPSNKVTEKGKYVELRCDPISGHTALYWYRQSLGQGPEFLIYFQGTGAADDSGLPNDRFFAVRPEGSVSTLKIQRTERGDSAVYLCASSFGFDTQYFGPGTRLTVL.

This clone showed up just a few times. The genes are TRBV7-2 and TRBJ1-2, with D tentatively TRBD1 (6 bases). Germline loops: CDR1 SGHTA, CDR2 FQGNSA. With 6 bases removed from V and 0 bases from J, the gap between germline ends came to 17 bases. The CDR3 has 16 amino acids. The CDR3 sequence is CASSQNRASANYGYTF. The CDR3 DNA reads as TGTGCCAGCAGTCAAAACAGGGCGTCGGCTAACTATGGCTACACCTTC.

The chain carries TRBV19 and TRBJ2-2, with 8 bases aligning to TRBD2. The CDR3 length is 14 residues. CDR1 and CDR2 from the germline V gene are LNHDA and SQIVND (reference sequence). Trimming took 4 bases from V and 7 from J; bases not matched to a gene: 5. The CDR3 loop is CASSTGLEGGELFF. CDR3 coding DNA: TGTGCCAGTAGTACGGGACTAGAAGGCGGGGAGCTGTTTTTT.

The J gene is TRBJ1-6, the V gene TRBV28; D unclear. The V gene's germline CDR1 is MDHEN and CDR2 SYDVKM. Trimming cost V 3 bases and J 5 bases, with 11 bases left between them. The CDR3 runs to 15 residues. The CDR3 region is CASSFVSRDNSPLHF. As DNA, the CDR3 is TGTGCCAGCAGTTTTGTTTCACGGGATAATTCACCCCTCCACTTT.

The chain is built from TRBV28 and TRBJ1-2; 9 bases align to TRBD1. In germline, CDR1 is MDHEN, CDR2 SYDVKM. The V gene end was trimmed by 6 bases and the J gene end by 4 bases; junction bases not matched to a gene: 15. CDR3 length: 17 residues. The CDR3 loop reads CASSAPGQGWELYGYTF. CDR3 DNA sequence: TGTGCCAGCAGCGCACCGGGACAGGGTTGGGAACTCTATGGCTACACCTTC.

V is TRBV30 and J is TRBJ2-1; possible D gene TRBD1, 6 bases. CDR3 length: 13 residues. Germline V lookup: CDR1 GTSNPN, CDR2 SVGIG (reference sequence). V shed 1 base and J shed 6 bases, with 10 bases lying between them. The CDR3 DNA reads TGTGCCTGGAGTGGACAGGTCGGCAATGAGCAGTTCTTC. Amino acid sequence: CAWSGQVGNEQFF.

The chain employs TRBV5-1 and TRBJ1-2; D not certain. Germline values: CDR1 SGHRS, CDR2 YFSETQ. The CDR3 length is 14 residues. Trimming stripped 4 bases from V and 5 bases from J, with 15 bases between. The CDR3, as DNA: TGCGCCAGCAGCCCGGGCGGGGATCATTATGGCTACACCTTC. Encoded protein: CASSPGGDHYGYTF.

This clone is medium-sized (0.01 to 0.1%) by share. The V gene is TRBV25-1, the J gene TRBJ1-1, with 7 bases identical to TRBD1. Germline values: CDR1 MGHDK, CDR2 SYGVNS. This CDR3 is built from 14 residues. After removal of 3 bases from V and 5 bases from J, the junction contained 6 bases not matched to a gene. CDR3: CASSDRTGRTEAFF. In nucleotides, the CDR3 is TGTGCCAGCAGTGATAGGACAGGTCGGACTGAAGCTTTCTTT.